The T cell receptor beta chain described here comes from a study of blood T cell repertoires in COVID-19. V shed 4 bases, J shed 5 bases, and the junction held 11 bases outside the gene matches. In germline, CDR1 is GTSNPN, CDR2 SVGIG (reference sequence). The CDR3 contains 16 residues. Produced via immunoSEQ multiplex PCR; TCRdb's table is partial and in-frame only. The sample records around 21,000 clones, 80% to 85% being singletons. Material for sequencing was peripheral blood. The genes are TRBV30 and TRBJ2-2; 9 positions agree with TRBD2. This receptor was obtained from a man in his forties with acute or convalescent COVID-19. This chain's CDR3 is CAWKGLAGASTGELFF. CDR3 nucleotide sequence: TGTGCCTGGAAGGGTTTAGCGGGAGCCTCTACCGGGGAGCTGTTTTTT.